These 26 T cell receptor beta chains were all obtained from the same sample, sequenced in a study of blood T cell repertoires in COVID-19. The protocol was immunoSEQ multiplex PCR, while the TCRdb copy is restricted to in-frame clones and leaves out a portion. The data contain about 170,000 clones, about 80% of them singletons. Sequences were obtained from peripheral blood. These receptors originate from a human donor with acute or convalescent COVID-19. The donor label of this sample is uncertain.

This chain uses TRBV7-2 with TRBJ1-5; TRBD1 matches 7 bases. The CDR3 consists of 15 residues. In germline, CDR1 is SGHTA, CDR2 FQGNSA. The junction had 12 bases not matched to a gene; V was cut back by 5 bases and J by 8 bases. Here the CDR3 reads CASSPRTDRSEPQHF. The CDR3 DNA reads as TGTGCCAGCAGCCCAAGGACGGACAGGTCAGAGCCCCAGCATTTT.

The chain is built from TRBV7-9 and TRBJ1-3; 8 nucleotides align to TRBD1. The V segment lost 0 bases and the J segment 8 bases; nucleotides outside the gene matches: 6. The CDR3 runs to 15 residues. Germline V CDR1 and CDR2: SEHNR, FQNEAQ (reference sequence). The DNA of the CDR3 is TGTGCCAGCAGCTTAGCGCTTGACAGGGGTGACACCATATATTTT. Protein: CASSLALDRGDTIYF.

V is TRBV5-1 and J is TRBJ1-1; no clear D gene. The CDR3 is 16 residues long. The V gene's germline CDR1 is SGHRS and CDR2 YFSETQ. V lost 0 bases and J lost 0, with 12 bases in between. In DNA form, the CDR3 reads TGCGCCAGCAGCTTGGTAGGTCGCAGCGTGAACACTGAAGCTTTCTTT. This codes for CASSLVGRSVNTEAFF. Using reference TRBV5-1 and TRBJ1-1 for the parts outside the CDR3, the full variable domain is KAGVTQTPRYLIKTRGQQVTLSCSPISGHRSVSWYQQTPGQGLQFLFEYFSETQRNKGNFPGRFSGRQFSNSRSEMNVSTLELGDSALYLCASSLVGRSVNTEAFFGQGTRLTVV.

The chain links TRBV7-3 to TRBJ1-1, with a tentative D call TRBD1 (5 bases). Germline loops: CDR1 SGHTA, CDR2 FQGTGA. V gave up 5 bases and J gave up 1 base, with 14 bases separating them. This CDR3 has 15 residues. CDR3 sequence reads: CASSVTPGKNTEAFF. The CDR3 bases are TGTGCCAGCAGCGTCACTCCAGGGAAGAACACTGAAGCTTTCTTT.

The chain links TRBV6-5 to TRBJ1-1, with 8 positions matching TRBD1. Germline V gives CDR1 MNHEY, CDR2 SVGAGI. This CDR3 has 13 residues. Trimming removed 6 bases from V and 6 bases from J; junction bases left unmatched: 6. CDR3 sequence (DNA): TGTGCCAGCAGGGGGGACAGGCTCGCTGAAGCTTTCTTT. Protein sequence: CASRGDRLAEAFF.

J is TRBJ1-2 and V is TRBV27; perhaps TRBD1 as D (6 bases). Germline V lookup: CDR1 MNHEY, CDR2 SMNVEV (reference sequence). V gave up 4 bases and J gave up 8 bases, with 17 bases separating them. The CDR3 loop spans 14 amino acids. This CDR3 reads CASSSLGGGGGYTF. CDR3 DNA sequence: TGTGCCAGCAGTTCATTAGGGGGGGGTGGCGGCTACACCTTC.

The CDR3 region is CASSIRRSGARGVTEAFF. The CDR3 coding sequence is TGTGCCAGTAGTATTCGCCGTTCGGGGGCGCGGGGGGTTACTGAAGCTTTCTTT. V and J are TRBV19 and TRBJ1-1; D might be TRBD1 (6 bases). Germline CDR1 is LNHDA and CDR2 is SQIVND (reference sequence). V lost 3 bases and J 5 bases, leaving 25 bases between the germline ends. The CDR3 has 18 amino acids.

V and J are TRBV7-2 and TRBJ1-1, with 9 bases matching TRBD1. V shed 3 bases and J 4 bases; nucleotides not matched to a gene: 6. CDR1 SGHTA and CDR2 FQGNSA come from the germline V gene. This CDR3 is built from 15 residues. CDR3 residues: CASSLTDRGSTEAFF. The DNA of the CDR3 is TGTGCCAGCAGCTTGACAGACAGGGGGAGCACTGAAGCTTTCTTT.

V is TRBV9 and J is TRBJ2-5; TRBD2 matches at 9 bases. Germline CDR1 SGDLS, CDR2 YYNGEE. This CDR3 region has 18 residues. The junction had 14 bases not matched to a gene; V was cut back by 0 bases and J by 5 bases. The CDR3 loop is CASSVASSALAGRETQYF. CDR3 DNA sequence: TGTGCCAGCAGCGTAGCCTCTAGCGCGCTAGCGGGGAGGGAGACCCAGTACTTC.

The V and J genes are TRBV19 and TRBJ2-6; maybe TRBD1 (6 bases). V was shortened by 6 bases and J by 3 bases, with 15 bases between the two germline ends. Germline V gene lookup returns CDR1 LNHDA and CDR2 SQIVND (reference sequence). This CDR3 region has 16 residues. Here the CDR3 DNA reads TGTGCCAGTAGCTTTCTGGGGGCGGTTGGGGCCAACGTCCTGACTTTC. It translates to CASSFLGAVGANVLTF.

This clone was observed a few times. This chain joins TRBV30 and TRBJ1-1; 8 nucleotides line up with TRBD1. The germline V gene has CDR1 GTSNPN and CDR2 SVGIG (reference sequence). After removal of 5 bases from V and 4 bases from J, the junction contained 6 bases not matched to a gene. CDR3 length equals 13 residues. The chain's CDR3 is CAWSNRGTTEAFF. The DNA of the CDR3 is TGTGCCTGGTCCAACAGGGGGACCACTGAAGCTTTCTTT.

This chain links TRBV20-1 with TRBJ1-1; 10 bases match TRBD1. CDR1 and CDR2 from the germline V gene are DFQATT and SNEGSKA (reference sequence). The CDR3 loop spans 15 amino acids. With V trimmed by 3 bases and J by 1 base, 5 bases remained unmatched. The CDR3 region has the DNA TGCAGTGCTAGTGTCCGGGACAGGGGGAACACTGAAGCTTTCTTT. It specifies CSASVRDRGNTEAFF.

The J gene is TRBJ2-7, the V gene TRBV6-5; no reliable D call. Trimming took off 7 bases at V and 9 bases at J, with 16 bases between the two ends. Germline values: CDR1 MNHEY, CDR2 SVGAGI. The CDR3 consists of 12 residues. CDR3 protein: CASTPDSHGQYF. The DNA for the CDR3 is TGTGCCAGCACCCCTGACTCTCACGGGCAGTACTTC.

CDR3 amino acids: CAWMRGTGGYEQYF. Written as DNA, the CDR3 is TGTGCCTGGATGAGAGGGACAGGGGGTTACGAGCAGTACTTC. The V call is TRBV30, the J call TRBJ2-7; 11 nucleotides match TRBD1. Trimming at V came to 4 bases and at J to 4 bases, leaving 6 bases not matched to a gene. Germline-derived CDR1 and CDR2 are GTSNPN and SVGIG (reference sequence). The CDR3 covers 14 residues.

This sequence joins TRBV28 and TRBJ2-7, with D perhaps TRBD1 (6 bases). The CDR3 runs 15 residues. Per germline, CDR1 MDHEN and CDR2 SYDVKM. Trimming took off 2 bases at V and 5 bases at J, with 16 bases between the two ends. CDR3 nucleotide sequence: TGTGCCAGCAGTTTACAATCAGGGACAAGGAACGAGCAGTACTTC. It specifies CASSLQSGTRNEQYF.

V and J are TRBV7-9 and TRBJ1-6; D call uncertain. Germline V gene lookup returns CDR1 SEHNR and CDR2 FQNEAQ (reference sequence). This CDR3 region has 16 residues. The V end was cut by 0 bases, the J end by 8 bases, with 14 bases between. The CDR3 nucleotides are TGTGCCAGCAGCTTAGCGAGGGTCAGAAACGATTCACCCCTCCACTTT. It codes for CASSLARVRNDSPLHF.

A few counts support this clone. V and J are TRBV3-1 (or the pseudogene TRBV3-2) and TRBJ2-6; D ambiguous. V lost 1 base, J lost 3 bases, and 4 bases lay in between. Germline CDR1 and CDR2: LGHDT and YNNKEL (reference sequence). The CDR3 totals 14 residues. This chain's CDR3 is CASSQGSGANVLTF. The CDR3 region has the DNA TGTGCCAGCAGCCAAGGCAGTGGGGCCAACGTCCTGACTTTC.

The chain uses TRBV7-9 and TRBJ1-5, with TRBD1 identical over 7 bases. Germline lookup yields CDR1 SEHNR and CDR2 FQNEAQ (reference sequence). J lost 7 bases, V lost 4 bases, and 4 bases had no gene match. The CDR3 length is 13 residues. CDR3 amino acids: CASSYTGDQPQHF. CDR3 bases: TGTGCCAGCAGCTATACAGGGGACCAGCCCCAGCATTTT.

This chain links TRBV13 with TRBJ1-1; no firm D call. Trimming took 5 bases from V and 4 from J, leaving 20 bases between them. This CDR3 has 16 residues. Germline V gene sequence: CDR1 PRHDT, CDR2 FYEKMQ (reference sequence). The CDR3 loop is CASSANPGALGTEAFF. Written as DNA, the CDR3 is TGTGCCAGCAGCGCAAACCCCGGAGCCCTTGGCACTGAAGCTTTCTTT.

The CDR3 bases are TGTGCCAGTAGTAATGAAGAAGTGAGCTCCTACAATGAGCAGTTCTTC. Residues: CASSNEEVSSYNEQFF. The gene calls are TRBV19 and TRBJ2-1; the D is unclear. CDR3 length equals 16 residues. V was pared by 4 bases and J by 0 bases, with 13 bases between. Germline V gene sequence: CDR1 LNHDA, CDR2 SQIVND (reference sequence).

This clone was recorded only once. This chain links TRBV5-1 with TRBJ2-7, with 9 positions matching TRBD1. The CDR3 length is 17 residues. CDR1 and CDR2 from the germline V gene are SGHRS and YFSETQ. V was clipped by 1 base and J by 0 bases; unmatched bases: 8. For the CDR3, the DNA is TGCGCCAGCAGCTTGTATTCTGTGGACAGGGGCTCCTACGAGCAGTACTTC. Its protein product is CASSLYSVDRGSYEQYF.

In its sample, this clone was seen many times. J is TRBJ2-5 and V is TRBV5-6; 8 bases align to TRBD1. V dropped 4 bases and J dropped 4; count of bases not matched to a gene: 3. The CDR3 length is 13 residues. The V gene's germline CDR1 is SGHDT and CDR2 YYEEEE. CDR3 region: CASSPQGGETQYF. The CDR3, as DNA: TGTGCCAGCAGCCCACAGGGGGGAGAGACCCAGTACTTC.

This chain joins TRBV28 and TRBJ1-4; 7 positions match TRBD1. Germline V CDR1 and CDR2: MDHEN, SYDVKM. The CDR3 loop spans 16 amino acids. V lost 4 bases, J lost 5 bases, and 10 bases stayed unmatched. The CDR3 is CASSSPAGQTNEKLFF. The CDR3 region has the DNA TGTGCCAGCAGTTCACCCGCGGGACAGACAAATGAAAAACTGTTTTTT.

The chain joins TRBV27 to TRBJ1-2; 9 bases are shared with TRBD1. V shed 5 bases, J shed 2 bases, and the junction held 6 bases outside the gene matches. The germline V gene has CDR1 MNHEY and CDR2 SMNVEV (reference sequence). CDR3 size: 15 residues. The CDR3 loop is CASSPGQGRNYGYTF. The CDR3 bases are TGTGCCAGCAGTCCCGGACAGGGGCGAAACTATGGCTACACCTTC.

The genes are TRBV7-9 and TRBJ2-3; D ambiguous. This CDR3 contains 13 residues. V dropped 0 bases and J dropped 2 bases, with 3 bases sitting between them. Germline V lookup: CDR1 SEHNR, CDR2 FQNEAQ (reference sequence). The CDR3 DNA follows: TGTGCCAGCAGCTTAGCCCACACAGATACGCAGTATTTT. Its protein is CASSLAHTDTQYF.

This chain links TRBV3-1 (or the pseudogene TRBV3-2) with TRBJ1-2; weak D call: TRBD1 (5 bases). V was pared by 0 bases and J by 6 bases, with 11 bases between. The germline CDR1 and CDR2 sequences are LGHDT and YNNKEL (reference sequence). The CDR3 loop spans 14 amino acids. CDR3: CASSQDQTANGYTF. The CDR3, as DNA: TGTGCCAGCAGCCAAGATCAGACAGCAAATGGCTACACCTTC.